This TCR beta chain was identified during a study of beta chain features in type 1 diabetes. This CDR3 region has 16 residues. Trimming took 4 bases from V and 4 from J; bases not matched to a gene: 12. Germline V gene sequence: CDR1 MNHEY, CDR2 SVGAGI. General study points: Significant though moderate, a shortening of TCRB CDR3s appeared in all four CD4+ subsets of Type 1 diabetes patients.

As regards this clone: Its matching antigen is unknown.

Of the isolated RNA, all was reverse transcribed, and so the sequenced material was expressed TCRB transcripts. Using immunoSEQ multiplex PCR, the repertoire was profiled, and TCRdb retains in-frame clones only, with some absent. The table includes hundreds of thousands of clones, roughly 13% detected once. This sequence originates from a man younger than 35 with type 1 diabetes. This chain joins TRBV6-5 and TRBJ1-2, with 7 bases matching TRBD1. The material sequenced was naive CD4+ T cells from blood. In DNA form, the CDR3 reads TGTGCCAGCAGTTCTGGAGGACAGGACCCCGTCTATGGCTACACCTTC. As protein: CASSSGGQDPVYGYTF.